The clone carrying this TCR beta chain was seen only a few times. Its target is not known. The data were obtained in a study of T-cell memory formation after mild COVID-19. Study-level background: There were largely donor-specific TCR clusters. The study, taken as a whole, reports: Cross-reactive memory appears to have joined, as suggested by some responding clones showing up in pre-infection memory.

TCR alpha and TCR beta cDNA libraries carrying sample barcodes and UMIs came from 5'RACE with constant-segment primers. TCRdb reprocessed the 5' RACE reads via MiXCR and lists one record per CDR3 protein. This sample has almost 350,000 distinct CDR3 sequences, with roughly 20% found just once. The ends lost 1 base at V and 4 bases at J; junction bases unmatched: 5. CDR3 length: 16 residues. Germline V lookup: CDR1 SGHVS, CDR2 FNYEAQ. This chain links TRBV7-6 with TRBJ2-3; the match to TRBD2 covers 10 bases. The clonotype comes from a man younger than 35 who had mild COVID-19 (a few samples of this study predate the infection). Cell type and time point are not known. Sequencing input: PBMCs or a T cell subset sorted from them (not recorded which). CDR3 protein: CASSLDTSGAADTQYF. CDR3 DNA: TGTGCCAGCAGCTTAGATACTAGCGGGGCTGCAGATACGCAGTATTTT.